The T cell receptor beta chain described here comes from a study of T cell responses to AZD1222 COVID-19 vaccine. TCRdb keeps only in-frame clones here, not all; method: immunoSEQ multiplex PCR. The table has 65,000 to 70,000 clones, approximately 83% seen once. The CDR3 sequence is 15 residues long. In regard to this clone: No antigen is known for it.

Study results and caveats: Spike-specific TCR breadth and depth were elevated following two AZD1222 doses.

Here the sequenced sample was peripheral blood, taken 28 days after the second AZD1222 dose. The chain combines TRBV21-1 with TRBJ1-6; the table's D call of TRBD1 was not tested on the DNA. TRBV21-1 represents a pseudogene. The clonotype was recovered from an adult who received the AZD1222 COVID-19 vaccine. As DNA, the CDR3 is TGTGCCAGCACCCCACCCGGACAGGGGTATTCACCCCTCCACTTT. This translates into CASTPPGQGYSPLHF.